This T cell receptor beta chain originates from a study of OX40 agonist ivuxolimab in advanced cancers. Here immunoSEQ multiplex PCR was the method, and the copy in TCRdb shows in-frame clones only, minus some. The sample lists 40,000 to 50,000 clones, approximately 85% seen once, with about 56% in the top ten. The CDR3 covers 15 residues. Trimming removed 6 bases from V and 4 bases from J; junction bases left unmatched: 9. Germline V CDR1 and CDR2: MNHEY, SMNVEV (reference sequence). The starting material was CD4+ or CD8+ T cells sorted from blood, obtained in a trial of the OX40 agonist ivuxolimab. The chain carries TRBV27 and TRBJ1-2; 9 bases map to TRBD1. This receptor was identified in an adult with an advanced solid tumor such as melanoma, head and neck, liver or kidney cancer. CDR3 bases: TGTGCCAGCAGACAAACAGGGGGCGAACGCTATGGCTACACCTTC. Residues: CASRQTGGERYGYTF.